This note documents a single TCR beta chain sequence. Other DNA variants within this sample encode the same CDR3. These data belong to a study of blood T cell repertoires in COVID-19. As for the study in general: Both acute and convalescent COVID-19 samples were obtained from the United States, Italy and Spain.

This CDR3 is 13 amino acids long. Germline-derived CDR1 and CDR2 are SEHNR and FQNEAQ (reference sequence). Deletions cut 3 bases from V and 2 bases from J, with 7 bases between. Some clones are missing from TCRdb's copy, which holds only in-frame ones; the method was immunoSEQ multiplex PCR. Of about 160,000 clones listed, roughly 80% were seen once; the top ten hold roughly 5%. V usage is TRBV7-9 and J usage is TRBJ1-2; D gene uncertain. The source is a woman aged 40 to 55 with acute COVID-19. The sample taken for sequencing was PBMCs or T cells enriched from blood (not recorded which). Here the CDR3 DNA reads TGTGCCAGCAGCTTCACCGAGAACTATGGCTACACCTTC. Translating gives CASSFTENYGYTF.